The 29 T cell receptor beta chains given below trace back to one sample, sequenced in a study of breast tumors, draining lymph nodes, adjacent tissues. TCRdb redid the calling of the multiplex PCR reads with MiXCR, one entry per CDR3 protein. This table holds 200,000 to 300,000 distinct CDR3 sequences, 30% found once. Axillary draining lymph nodes of breast cancer patients supplied the node samples. The sequenced material came from axillary lymph node tissue. The receptors stem from a female donor with breast cancer. Some clones in this sample may be carry-over from other donors' samples.

With respect to this clonotype: Being one base from a much bigger clone, this may be a read error. This rearrangement joins TRBV20-1 to TRBJ2-5; possibly TRBD1 for D (6 bases). V was pared by 1 base and J by 7 bases, with 25 bases between. Per the germline V gene, CDR1 is DFQATT and CDR2 is SNEGSKA (reference sequence). The CDR3 is made up of 17 amino acids. CDR3 region: CSARALLRGTVRGTQYF. The DNA of the CDR3 is TGCAGTGCTAGAGCCCTCCTTAGGGGGACCGTCCGGGGGACCCAGTACTTC.

The chain uses TRBV10-3 and TRBJ2-3; 13 nucleotides align to TRBD2. Germline loops: CDR1 ENHRY, CDR2 SYGVKD. The CDR3 extends over 18 amino acids. The V segment lost 11 bases and the J segment 7 bases; nucleotides outside the gene matches: 21. CDR3 in amino acids: CAPLGLAGAWITLNTQYF. The CDR3 coding sequence is TGTGCCCCCCTAGGACTAGCGGGAGCGTGGATCACGTTGAATACGCAGTATTTT.

A remark on this clonotype: It may be a read error: a sequence one base away is much more abundant. The chain recombines TRBV20-1 with TRBJ2-7, with D possibly being TRBD2 (6 bases). This CDR3 contains 11 residues. In germline, CDR1 is DFQATT, CDR2 SNEGSKA (reference sequence). CDR3 in amino acids: CSAADPGERYF. The CDR3 bases are TGCAGTGCAGCCGACCCGGGGGAGCGGTACTTC.

This clonotype was seen ten or more times. V and J are TRBV20-1 and TRBJ2-7; 7 bases agree with TRBD2. This CDR3 is 12 amino acids long. The V gene's germline CDR1 is DFQATT and CDR2 SNEGSKA (reference sequence). Germline trimming cut 8 bases from V and 4 bases from J; bases unmatched to any gene: 8. The CDR3 loop is CSIGLDQYEQYF. The DNA for the CDR3 is TGCAGTATTGGACTAGACCAGTACGAGCAGTACTTC.

This clonotype was seen repeatedly, ten times or more. The chain has TRBV11-2 and TRBJ1-6; D might be TRBD1 (5 bases). CDR3 length: 12 amino acids. Germline-derived CDR1 and CDR2 are SGHAT and FQNNGV. V was pared by 5 bases and J by 13 bases, with 12 bases between. CDR3: CASSPEPGPLHF. In DNA form, the CDR3 reads TGTGCCAGCAGCCCTGAACCAGGGCCCCTCCACTTT.

This clonotype has only a few counts. The rearrangement uses TRBV6-5 and TRBJ1-2, with 9 bases identical to TRBD1. The CDR3 runs 16 residues. Germline V gene lookup returns CDR1 MNHEY and CDR2 SVGAGI. The V gene end was trimmed by 6 bases and the J gene end by 7 bases; junction bases not matched to a gene: 15. The CDR3 sequence: CASSRIGDRALAGYTF. In DNA, the CDR3 is TGTGCCAGCAGCCGAATTGGGGACAGGGCCCTGGCTGGCTACACCTTC.

As regards this clonotype: A clone one base away is much larger, so this may be a read error. This chain uses TRBV11-3 with TRBJ2-1, with 7 bases identical to TRBD2. Looked up from germline, CDR1 is SGHNT and CDR2 is YENEEA. V shed 5 bases, J shed 3 bases, and the junction held 10 bases outside the gene matches. The CDR3 is made up of 16 amino acids. CDR3 loop: CASSQDGTTGYNEQFF. In DNA, the CDR3 is TGTGCCAGCAGCCAAGACGGGACTACCGGCTACAATGAGCAGTTCTTC.

This clonotype was counted ten times or more. The V gene is TRBV3-1, the J gene TRBJ2-5, with D unclear. The ends were cut back, 4 bases at V and 0 bases at J, with 6 bases in the middle. This CDR3 comprises 13 residues. Germline V CDR1 and CDR2: LGHDT, YNNKEL (reference sequence). The CDR3 bases are TGTGCCAGCAGCCTCTCGTACCAAGAGACCCAGTACTTC. Amino acids: CASSLSYQETQYF.

In this sample, this clonotype turned up many times. This sequence joins TRBV6-6 and TRBJ2-1, with 9 bases lining up with TRBD2. There are 14 residues in the CDR3. Germline CDR1 is MNHNY and CDR2 is SVGAGI (reference sequence). V gave up 8 bases and J gave up 4 bases; unmatched junction bases: 6. The CDR3 region is CASWDSGSYNEQFF. The CDR3, as DNA: TGTGCCAGCTGGGATAGCGGGAGTTACAATGAGCAGTTCTTC.

This clonotype was recorded many times. The rearrangement joins TRBV7-2 to TRBJ2-5, with D unresolved. The CDR3 spans 9 residues. Germline assignment: CDR1 SGHTA and CDR2 FQGNSA. The CDR3, as DNA: TGTACAGTGGGGGAGACCCAGTACTTC. It specifies CTVGETQYF.

V and J are TRBV11-1 and TRBJ1-1; 9 positions match TRBD1. Germline V gene data show CDR1 as SGHAT and CDR2 as FQDESV (reference sequence). After removal of 0 bases from V and 4 bases from J, the junction contained 6 bases not matched to a gene. The CDR3 is made up of 16 amino acids. The CDR3 spells CASSLAGTGRGTEAFF. Written as DNA, the CDR3 is TGTGCCAGCAGCTTAGCTGGGACAGGGCGGGGCACTGAAGCTTTCTTT.

This chain uses TRBV19 with TRBJ1-1; D gene ambiguous. Germline CDR1 and CDR2: LNHDA and SQIVND (reference sequence). This CDR3 has 14 residues. V was pared by 7 bases and J by 6 bases, with 18 bases between. Written as DNA, the CDR3 is TGTGCCAGTAAAGATACGGGGTGGTCAGCTGAAGCTTTCTTT. Encoded protein: CASKDTGWSAEAFF.

Ten or more counts support this clonotype. The CDR3 spells CGSGVSNQPQHF. The CDR3 region has the DNA TGCGGCTCGGGGGTTAGCAATCAGCCCCAGCATTTT. The chain links TRBV20-1 to TRBJ1-5; D may be TRBD1 (5 bases). This CDR3 has 12 residues. Germline-derived CDR1 and CDR2 are DFQATT and SNEGSKA (reference sequence).

This clonotype was recorded at least ten times. This sequence joins TRBV7-2 and TRBJ2-1; TRBD2 aligns across 15 bases. This CDR3 comprises 14 residues. CDR1 and CDR2 (germline): SGHTA, FQGNSA. With V trimmed by 6 bases and J by 7 bases, 1 base remained unmatched. The CDR3 DNA follows: TGTGCCAGCAGAGGACTAGCGGGAGGGAATGAGCAGTTCTTC. Translated: CASRGLAGGNEQFF. Filled out from reference TRBV7-2 and TRBJ2-1, the complete variable domain reads GAGVSQSPSNKVTEKGKDVELRCDPISGHTALYWYRQSLGQGLEFLIYFQGNSAPDKSGLPSDRFSAERTGGSVSTLTIQRTQQEDSAVYLCASRGLAGGNEQFFGPGTRLTVL.

This clonotype was seen repeatedly, ten times or more. The rearrangement uses TRBV6-6 and TRBJ2-7; 7 nucleotides align to TRBD1. Trimming at V came to 4 bases and at J to 2 bases, leaving 5 bases not matched to a gene. Per germline, CDR1 MNHNY and CDR2 SVGAGI (reference sequence). The CDR3 spans 14 residues. Here the CDR3 reads CASSSAGTAYEQYF. For the CDR3, the DNA is TGTGCCAGCAGTTCAGCCGGGACAGCCTACGAGCAGTACTTC.

On this clonotype itself: A much larger clone is a single base away; this may be a read error. The chain carries TRBV20-1 and TRBJ2-1, with 7 bases fitting TRBD1. V dropped 5 bases and J dropped 9; count of bases not matched to a gene: 13. Germline values: CDR1 DFQATT, CDR2 SNEGSKA (reference sequence). The CDR3 sequence is 14 residues long. CDR3 sequence: CSASRQGVGTEQFF. The CDR3 nucleotides are TGCAGTGCTTCCCGACAGGGTGTAGGGACTGAGCAGTTCTTC.

This clonotype was counted many times. The rearrangement uses TRBV7-9 and TRBJ1-3; 7 nucleotides align to TRBD1. The CDR3 length is 15 residues. Unmatched junction bases numbered 6, after V lost 3 bases and J lost 4 bases. Germline V gene sequence: CDR1 SEHNR, CDR2 FQNEAQ (reference sequence). The CDR3 region is CASSLTGMIGNTIYF. For the CDR3, the DNA is TGTGCCAGCAGCTTGACAGGGATGATAGGAAACACCATATATTTT.

The table lists this clonotype with many counts. This sequence joins TRBV10-3 and TRBJ2-2; 7 positions match TRBD1. The J segment lost 0 bases and the V segment lost 0 bases, leaving 4 bases of the junction unmatched. The CDR3 is 17 amino acids. Looked up from germline, CDR1 is ENHRY and CDR2 is SYGVKD. The CDR3 sequence is CAISESPGQPNTGELFF. Written as DNA, the CDR3 is TGTGCCATCAGTGAGTCACCGGGACAGCCGAACACCGGGGAGCTGTTTTTT.

The chain combines TRBV19 with TRBJ2-2; D is unclear. The germline V gene encodes CDR1 LNHDA and CDR2 SQIVND (reference sequence). V was shortened by 3 bases and J by 6 bases, with 5 bases between the two germline ends. The length of the CDR3 is 12 residues. Here the CDR3 reads CASSMRPGELFF. The CDR3 DNA follows: TGTGCCAGTAGTATGAGACCCGGGGAGCTGTTTTTT. Based on the CDR3 plus reference TRBV19 and TRBJ2-2, the full variable domain is DGGITQSPKYLFRKEGQNVTLSCEQNLNHDAMYWYRQDPGQGLRLIYYSQIVNDFQKGDIAEGYSVSREKKESFPLTVTSAQKNPTAFYLCASSMRPGELFFGEGSRLTVL.

There are a few counts of this clonotype. The chain combines TRBV12-3 or TRBV12-4 with TRBJ2-7, with 11 bases lining up with TRBD2. The CDR3 extends over 15 amino acids. Trimming took 3 bases from V and 6 from J; bases not matched to a gene: 7. CDR3 in amino acids: CASSFGVAGGGEQYF. The CDR3 DNA sequence: TGTGCCAGCAGTTTCGGGGTAGCGGGAGGGGGCGAGCAGTACTTC.

This clonotype was observed many times. The J gene is TRBJ1-4, the V gene TRBV19; D uncertain. Trimming pared 6 bases from V and 0 bases from J, leaving 11 bases between. Germline lookup yields CDR1 LNHDA and CDR2 SQIVND (reference sequence). CDR3 length: 15 residues. The CDR3 nucleotides are TGTGCCAGTAGGACCATGAGAACAACTAATGAAAAACTGTTTTTT. Protein sequence: CASRTMRTTNEKLFF.

The chain carries TRBV30 and TRBJ1-3, with D hard to call. This CDR3 region has 17 residues. V was cut by 0 bases and J by 4 bases, with 19 bases left in between. Per germline, CDR1 GTSNPN and CDR2 SVGIG (reference sequence). This CDR3 is CAWSVRGRAEDGNTIYF. CDR3 in DNA: TGTGCCTGGAGTGTCCGCGGGAGGGCAGAGGACGGAAACACCATATATTTT.

The sample holds many counts of this clonotype. A single base separates this from a much larger clone, so it may be a read error. The V and J genes are TRBV2 and TRBJ1-6, with 9 bases matching TRBD1. Germline assignment: CDR1 SNHLY and CDR2 FYNNEI. The CDR3 sequence is 15 residues long. The CDR3 loop is CASSVGGQGNSPPHF. In DNA form, the CDR3 reads TGTGCCAGCAGTGTTGGGGGACAGGGTAATTCACCCCCCCACTTT.

This clonotype occurred many times. As DNA, the CDR3 is TGTGCCAGTAGTATCCTGTCTGGCAGGGGGAAAGAGACCCAGTACTTC. Its protein is CASSILSGRGKETQYF. This rearrangement joins TRBV19 to TRBJ2-5; 7 bases fit TRBD1. V lost 3 bases and J lost 3; bases outside the gene matches: 10. The CDR3 extends over 16 amino acids. Germline CDR1 LNHDA, CDR2 SQIVND (reference sequence). The full variable domain, in which reference TRBV19 and TRBJ2-5 provide the parts outside the CDR3, is DGGITQSPKYLFRKEGQNVTLSCEQNLNHDAMYWYRQDPGQGLRLIYYSQIVNDFQKGDIAEGYSVSREKKESFPLTVTSAQKNPTAFYLCASSILSGRGKETQYFGPGTRLLVL.

The table lists this clonotype with many counts. The V call is TRBV7-8, the J call TRBJ2-5; unclear D gene. The CDR3 consists of 13 residues. Germline V gives CDR1 SGHVS, CDR2 FQNEAQ. The V end lost 4 bases, the J end lost 5 bases, and 11 bases lay between the germline ends. The CDR3 DNA reads as TGTGCCAGCAGCTCTCACCAAGGGGAGACCCAGTACTTC. Translation gives CASSSHQGETQYF. Full variable domain (remainder filled in from reference TRBV7-8 and TRBJ2-5): GAGVSQSPRYKVAKRGQDVALRCDPISGHVSLFWYQQALGQGPEFLTYFQNEAQLDKSGLPSDRFFAERPEGSVSTLKIQRTQQEDSAVYLCASSSHQGETQYFGPGTRLLVL.

This clonotype was seen at least ten times. The V and J genes are TRBV7-8 and TRBJ2-1; TRBD2 matches 7 bases. Germline loops: CDR1 SGHVS, CDR2 FQNEAQ. The CDR3 runs to 14 residues. Trimming removed 0 bases from V and 4 bases from J; junction bases left unmatched: 0. This chain's CDR3 is CASSLAGGYNEQFF. CDR3 DNA: TGTGCCAGCAGCTTAGCGGGAGGGTACAATGAGCAGTTCTTC.

This clonotype was seen many times. The J gene is TRBJ2-3, the V gene TRBV7-2; D may be TRBD2 (5 bases). This CDR3 spans 14 amino acids. V lost 4 bases to trimming and J lost 2 bases, with 10 bases between them. Germline V gene lookup returns CDR1 SGHTA and CDR2 FQGNSA. Written as DNA, the CDR3 is TGTGCCAGCAGCTCACTAGGGTACACAGATACGCAGTATTTT. Translated, it gives CASSSLGYTDTQYF.

This clonotype showed up many times. The rearrangement links TRBV4-3 to TRBJ2-2, with 9 bases matching TRBD2. Germline trimming cut 3 bases from V and 0 bases from J; bases unmatched to any gene: 5. In germline, CDR1 is LGHNA, CDR2 YSLEER. This CDR3 is 17 amino acids long. The CDR3 loop reads CASSQEPSGTNTGELFF. The CDR3 DNA follows: TGCGCCAGCAGCCAGGAACCTAGCGGGACGAACACCGGGGAGCTGTTTTTT.

The rearrangement uses TRBV10-3 and TRBJ1-5; D gene ambiguous. Trimming left V 0 bases short and J 2 bases short, with 5 bases between. This CDR3 region has 14 residues. In germline, CDR1 is ENHRY, CDR2 SYGVKD. CDR3 in DNA: TGTGCCATCAGTGAGTCTGGGCGCAATCAGCCCCAGCATTTT. Translation: CAISESGRNQPQHF.